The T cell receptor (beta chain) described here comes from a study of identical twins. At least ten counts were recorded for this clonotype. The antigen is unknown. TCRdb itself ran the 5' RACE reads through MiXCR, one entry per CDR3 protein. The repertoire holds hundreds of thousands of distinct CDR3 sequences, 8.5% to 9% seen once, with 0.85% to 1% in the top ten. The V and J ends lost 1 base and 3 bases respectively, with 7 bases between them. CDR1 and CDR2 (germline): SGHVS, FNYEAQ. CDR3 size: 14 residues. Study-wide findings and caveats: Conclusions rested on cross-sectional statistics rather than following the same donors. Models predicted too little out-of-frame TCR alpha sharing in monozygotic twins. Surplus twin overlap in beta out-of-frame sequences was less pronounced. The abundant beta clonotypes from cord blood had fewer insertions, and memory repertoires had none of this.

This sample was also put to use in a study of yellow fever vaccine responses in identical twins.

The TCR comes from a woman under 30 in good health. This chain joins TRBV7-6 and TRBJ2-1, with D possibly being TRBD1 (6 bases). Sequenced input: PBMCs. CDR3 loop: CASSLGTDYNEQFF. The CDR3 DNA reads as TGTGCCAGCAGCTTAGGGACAGACTACAATGAGCAGTTCTTC.